This T cell receptor (beta chain) was identified during a study of T cell changes during pregnancy in multiple sclerosis. Germline lookup yields CDR1 SGDLS and CDR2 YYNGEE. V lost 5 bases to trimming and J lost 5 bases, with 11 bases between them. This CDR3 contains 13 residues. TCRdb's copy holds only in-frame clones and misses some; the assay was immunoSEQ multiplex PCR. In the table there are about 32,000 clones, 90% to 95% of which are singletons. J is TRBJ2-1 and V is TRBV9, with D perhaps TRBD2 (5 bases). The material was CD8+ T cells from peripheral blood mononuclear cells, obtained in the second trimester of pregnancy. This TCR derives from a female donor in good health, enrolled as a control in a pregnancy study. In nucleotides, the CDR3 is TGTGCCAGCAGTTACGGAGGAGACAATGAGCAGTTCTTC. It translates to CASSYGGDNEQFF.